This T cell receptor beta chain was documented in a study of blood T cell dynamics during melanoma immunotherapy. About the research overall: Metastatic melanoma patients received first-line pembrolizumab or nivolumab plus ipilimumab.

V was pared by 2 bases and J by 2 bases, with 7 bases between. This CDR3 has 14 residues. Looked up from germline, CDR1 is LNHDA and CDR2 is SQIVND (reference sequence). Comment on this clone: Antigen specificity is unknown.

The assay was immunoSEQ multiplex PCR, and TCRdb's table has in-frame clones only and misses some. This sample has around 15,000 clones; about 90% occur once, and the top ten carry 0.92%. Study outcomes and limitations: At W3, later disease-control patients showed bifurcated PBMC repertoire changes, unlike progressors.

Sample time point: week 3, after first cycle of checkpoint inhibitor. Response was assessed by RECIST 1.1 at 12 weeks, except a couple of rapid progressors. The gene calls are TRBV19 and TRBJ1-3; D call uncertain. The source is a human donor with melanoma. The sequences come from blood, collected from a patient treated with checkpoint blockade. In nucleotides, the CDR3 is TGTGCCAGTAGTATATCTGCAACTGGAAACACCATATATTTT. Translation gives CASSISATGNTIYF.